Presented here are 9 T cell receptor beta chains from one specimen sequenced in a study of identical twins. TCRdb used MiXCR to reprocess the 5' RACE reads, holding one entry per CDR3 protein. The data show roughly 1.6 million distinct CDR3 sequences, 32% seen once. Material for sequencing was cord blood. The receptors originated from a newborn girl in good health.

The table lists this clonotype with a count of one. The chain links TRBV6-5 to TRBJ1-3, with D possibly TRBD1 on 6 matching bases. V shed 7 bases and J shed 1 base, with 8 bases lying between them. CDR3 length: 13 residues. Germline CDR1 and CDR2: MNHEY and SVGAGI. DNA of the CDR3: TGTGCCAGCATTGACAGGTCTGGAAACACCATATATTTT. The encoded protein is CASIDRSGNTIYF.

This clonotype appeared a few times. V usage is TRBV9 and J usage is TRBJ1-5, with TRBD1 identical over 12 bases. The germline CDR1 and CDR2 sequences are SGDLS and YYNGEE. Unmatched junction bases numbered 11, after V lost 5 bases and J lost 5 bases. This CDR3 contains 17 residues. CDR3 loop: CASSSGTGGPSDQPQHF. For the CDR3, the DNA is TGTGCCAGCAGTTCCGGGACAGGGGGCCCCTCCGATCAGCCCCAGCATTTT. The full variable domain, in which reference TRBV9 and TRBJ1-5 provide the parts outside the CDR3, is DSGVTQTPKHLITATGQRVTLRCSPRSGDLSVYWYQQSLDQGLQFLIQYYNGEERAKGNILERFSAQQFPDLHSELNLSSLELGDSALYFCASSSGTGGPSDQPQHFGDGTRLSIL.

The chain has TRBV2 and TRBJ1-1, with TRBD1 identical over 7 bases. The junction had 6 bases not matched to a gene; V was cut back by 4 bases and J by 4 bases. This CDR3 is built from 14 residues. Germline CDR1 SNHLY, CDR2 FYNNEI. CDR3 bases: TGTGCCAGCAGTGTAGACAGGGCCAGCACTGAAGCTTTCTTT. Amino acid sequence: CASSVDRASTEAFF.

The V gene is TRBV28, the J gene TRBJ2-7, with 7 nucleotides matching TRBD1. Germline lookup yields CDR1 MDHEN and CDR2 SYDVKM. J lost 0 bases, V lost 2 bases, and 7 bases had no gene match. CDR3 length: 16 residues. The CDR3 here is CASSLPGTVLSYEQYF. DNA for the CDR3: TGTGCCAGCAGTTTACCCGGGACAGTTCTCTCCTACGAGCAGTACTTC.

In its sample, this clonotype was seen a few times. In DNA, the CDR3 is TGTGCCAGCAGTTTAGCGCCCTTATCTAGCGGGGGTTACAATGAGCAGTACTTC. Its protein product is CASSLAPLSSGGYNEQYF. V and J are TRBV12-3 or TRBV12-4 and TRBJ2-5; 10 nucleotides agree with TRBD2. The CDR3 is made up of 18 amino acids. The V gene end was trimmed by 0 bases and the J gene end by 11 bases; junction bases not matched to a gene: 18.

This clonotype was seen a handful of times. The J gene is TRBJ2-5, the V gene TRBV5-5; 11 bases line up with TRBD2. CDR3 size: 17 residues. V shed 4 bases and J 2 bases; nucleotides not matched to a gene: 10. The germline V gene encodes CDR1 SGHKS and CDR2 YYEKEE (reference sequence). The DNA of the CDR3 is TGTGCCAGCAGCCGGAGACCGACTAGCGGGGCACAAGAGACCCAGTACTTC. Translating it yields CASSRRPTSGAQETQYF.

CDR3 nucleotide sequence: TGTGCCAGCAGTTTATTCGTCCTGGGAGGCCCCCGCACAGATACGCAGTATTTT. Its translation is CASSLFVLGGPRTDTQYF. The rearrangement joins TRBV27 to TRBJ2-3, with D possibly TRBD2 on 6 matching bases. The CDR3 runs 18 residues. Germline V lookup: CDR1 MNHEY, CDR2 SMNVEV (reference sequence). V was pared by 1 base and J by 1 base, with 18 bases between.

The genes are TRBV5-1 and TRBJ2-5, with D possibly TRBD1 on 6 matching bases. Germline CDR1 is SGHRS and CDR2 is YFSETQ. There are 14 residues in the CDR3. Trimming shortened V by 5 bases and J by 2 bases, and 13 bases separated the two germline ends. This CDR3 reads CASRTPGQQETQYF. Here the CDR3 DNA reads TGCGCCAGCAGAACACCGGGACAACAAGAGACCCAGTACTTC.

The V gene is TRBV20-1, the J gene TRBJ1-6, with 7 bases fitting TRBD1. The CDR3 runs to 13 residues. V shed 4 bases, J shed 8 bases, and the junction held 5 bases outside the gene matches. Germline CDR1 is DFQATT and CDR2 is SNEGSKA (reference sequence). CDR3 loop: CSAIRDSDSPLHF. The CDR3 DNA reads as TGCAGTGCTATCCGGGACAGTGATTCACCCCTCCACTTT.